One sample yielded the 12 T cell receptor beta chains listed below, sequenced in a study of CD4+ T cells in melanoma. Measured with immunoSEQ multiplex PCR; TCRdb has only the in-frame clones, and not every one. Among over 45,000 clones listed, over 60% were seen once. Sequences were obtained from tumor tissue. Receptors originate from a human donor with melanoma.

Remarks on this clone: Mismatch with germline at one junction end may stem from a read error. V and J are TRBV10-2 and TRBJ1-6, with a tentative D call TRBD1 (5 bases). This CDR3 comprises 13 residues. Germline lookup yields CDR1 WSHSY and CDR2 SAAADI. The CDR3, as DNA: TGCGCCACCAGTGAGGGGATGAATTCACCCCTCCACTTT. It codes for CATSEGMNSPLHF.

The chain couples TRBV6-1 to TRBJ2-3, with D unresolved. The V end lost 2 bases, the J end lost 3 bases, and 6 bases lay between the germline ends. The length of the CDR3 is 13 residues. Germline V gene data show CDR1 as MNHNS and CDR2 as SASEGT. CDR3 sequence (DNA): TGTGCCAGCAGTGAAACACTTACAGATACGCAGTATTTT. As protein: CASSETLTDTQYF.

This clone was found many times. The chain has TRBV7-9 and TRBJ1-3, with 8 positions matching TRBD1. Trimming at V came to 5 bases and at J to 15 bases, leaving 9 bases not matched to a gene. Per the germline V gene, CDR1 is SEHNR and CDR2 is FQNEAQ (reference sequence). This CDR3 spans 12 amino acids. Here the CDR3 DNA reads TGTGCCAGCAGCGCCGGACAGGGACCGACATATTTT. It is translated as CASSAGQGPTYF.

As concerns this clone: A single base separates this from a much larger clone, so it may be a read error. At the DNA level, this CDR3 is encoded by other sequences in the same sample as well. V usage is TRBV28 and J usage is TRBJ2-7; TRBD1 matches at 9 bases. V shed 3 bases, J shed 0 bases, and the junction held 3 bases outside the gene matches. The CDR3 has 15 amino acids. Germline assignment: CDR1 MDHEN and CDR2 SYDVKM. The CDR3 is CASSFGTGSSYEQYF. The CDR3 nucleotides are TGTGCCAGCAGTTTCGGGACAGGGAGCTCCTACGAGCAGTACTTC.

V is TRBV13 and J is TRBJ2-6, with D possibly being TRBD2 (5 bases). The germline CDR1 and CDR2 sequences are PRHDT and FYEKMQ (reference sequence). This CDR3 has 13 amino acids. The V gene lost 5 bases and the J gene lost 4 bases, with 6 bases spanning the gap. CDR3: CASSPGGANVLTF. The DNA for the CDR3 is TGTGCCAGCAGCCCGGGAGGGGCCAACGTCCTGACTTTC.

The V call is TRBV7-9, the J call TRBJ1-2; TRBD1 agrees at 9 bases. The germline CDR1 and CDR2 sequences are SEHNR and FQNEAQ (reference sequence). CDR3 length: 14 amino acids. V lost 5 bases, J lost 3 bases, and 4 bases stayed unmatched. The CDR3 reads CASSTGQGDYGYTF. CDR3 sequence (DNA): TGTGCCAGCAGCACGGGACAGGGAGACTATGGCTACACCTTC.

The genes are TRBV9 and TRBJ1-1; tentatively, D is TRBD1 (5 bases). The CDR3 spans 14 residues. Trimming left V 2 bases short and J 1 base short, with 9 bases between. Germline-derived CDR1 and CDR2 are SGDLS and YYNGEE. This CDR3 is CASSVGLGNTEAFF. As DNA, the CDR3 is TGTGCCAGCAGCGTGGGGCTGGGGAACACTGAAGCTTTCTTT.

The chain has TRBV7-3 and TRBJ2-1; D gene uncertain. V shed 2 bases and J shed 1 base, with 0 bases lying between them. This CDR3 is built from 12 residues. CDR1 is SGHTA and CDR2 is FQGTGA in the germline V gene. The DNA for the CDR3 is TGTGCCAGCAGCTTATCCTACAATGAGCAGTTCTTC. Translation gives CASSLSYNEQFF.

The chain recombines TRBV9 with TRBJ1-1, with D possibly being TRBD1 (5 bases). This CDR3 has 15 residues. Germline CDR1 is SGDLS and CDR2 is YYNGEE. V lost 1 base to trimming and J lost 1 base, with 11 bases between them. The CDR3 nucleotides are TGTGCCAGCAGCGTACATAGGGGCGAGAACACTGAAGCTTTCTTT. Protein: CASSVHRGENTEAFF. Based on the CDR3 plus reference TRBV9 and TRBJ1-1, the full variable domain is DSGVTQTPKHLITATGQRVTLRCSPRSGDLSVYWYQQSLDQGLQFLIQYYNGEERAKGNILERFSAQQFPDLHSELNLSSLELGDSALYFCASSVHRGENTEAFFGQGTRLTVV.

The rearrangement joins TRBV6-5 to TRBJ2-3; TRBD2 is a possible D gene (6 bases). This CDR3 is 14 amino acids long. Looked up from germline, CDR1 is MNHEY and CDR2 is SVGAGI. Trimming cost V 4 bases and J 1 base, with 9 bases left between them. CDR3 sequence: CASSSLAGTDTQYF. As DNA, the CDR3 is TGTGCCAGCAGTTCCTTAGCGGGCACAGATACGCAGTATTTT.

The J gene is TRBJ1-6, the V gene TRBV27, with a weak D call TRBD1 (5 bases). Per the germline V gene, CDR1 is MNHEY and CDR2 is SMNVEV (reference sequence). This CDR3 comprises 15 residues. Trimming cost V 7 bases and J 1 base, with 11 bases left between them. The CDR3 here is CASKTDRSYNSPLHF. CDR3 sequence (DNA): TGTGCCAGCAAAACAGACAGATCCTATAATTCACCCCTCCACTTT.

Comment on this clone: The same CDR3 can be traced to other DNA sequences in this sample. V and J are TRBV5-5 and TRBJ2-7; 8 bases are a match to TRBD1. Germline CDR1 SGHKS, CDR2 YYEKEE (reference sequence). This CDR3 region has 15 residues. The V and J ends lost 5 bases and 0 bases, in that order; junction bases with no gene match: 7. This chain's CDR3 is CASSSGQAISYEQYF. The CDR3 DNA reads TGTGCCAGCAGTTCGGGACAGGCTATCTCCTACGAGCAGTACTTC.